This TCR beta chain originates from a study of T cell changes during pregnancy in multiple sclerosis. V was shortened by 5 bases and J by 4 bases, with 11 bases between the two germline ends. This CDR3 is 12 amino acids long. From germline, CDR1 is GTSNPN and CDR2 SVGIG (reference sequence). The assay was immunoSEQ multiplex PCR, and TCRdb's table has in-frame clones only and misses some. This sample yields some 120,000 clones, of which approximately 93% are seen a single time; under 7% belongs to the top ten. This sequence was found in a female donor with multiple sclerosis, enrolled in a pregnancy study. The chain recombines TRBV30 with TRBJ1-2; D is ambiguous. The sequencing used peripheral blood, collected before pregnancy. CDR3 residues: CAWQREAYGYTF. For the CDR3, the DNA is TGTGCCTGGCAAAGGGAGGCCTATGGCTACACCTTC.